A selection of T cell receptor beta chains follows, all from one sample in a study of molecular identifiers for immune sequencing clone quantification. One entry per CDR3 protein, called by TCRdb with MiXCR from the PCR reads. The sample contains approximately 550,000 distinct CDR3 sequences, 20% to 25% of which appear only once. The material sequenced was naive CD8+ T cells from blood, with Jurkat cell RNA spiked in. Source of these receptors: a human donor in good health. Some libraries in this study had Jurkat cell RNA spiked in. Each CDR3 is given with its conserved first and last residue. The D gene is left open where the match is weak. Size values are once, few and many counts, or a class for expanded clones, and some rows have none.

many	TRBJ2-1	.	TRBV5-1	CASSLVGGPYNEQFF	TGCGCCAGCAGCTTGGTCGGGGGGCCCTACAATGAGCAGTTCTTC
many	TRBJ2-3	.	TRBV20-1	CSARDQDRLTDTQYF	TGCAGTGCTAGAGATCAGGACAGACTCACAGATACGCAGTATTTT
.	TRBJ2-2	.	TRBV6-2/TRBV6-3	CASSYSSYGSQGTGEPFF	TGTGCCAGCAGTTACTCCTCGTACGGCAGCCAGGGGACCGGGGAGCCGTTTTTT
.	TRBJ1-3	TRBD1	TRBV3-1	CASRQEDRAGNTIYF	TGTGCCAGCAGACAAGAGGACAGGGCTGGAAACACCATATATTTT
.	TRBJ2-7	TRBD1	TRBV4-1	CASSQVIFSGTGVQEQYF	TGCGCCAGCAGCCAAGTTATATTTTCGGGGACAGGGGTACAGGAGCAGTACTTC
few	TRBJ2-5	.	TRBV30	CASDPGETQYF	TGTGCCTCGGACCCGGGGGAGACCCAGTACTTC
few	TRBJ2-1	.	TRBV4-1	CASSQGVAAFNEQFF	TGCGCCAGCAGCCAGGGGGTAGCCGCCTTCAATGAGCAGTTCTTC
many	TRBJ1-3	.	TRBV3-1	CASSQEGGNTIYF	TGTGCCAGCAGCCAAGAGGGGGGAAACACCATATATTTT
few	TRBJ2-2	TRBD2	TRBV9	CASSVYGAGDPGELFF	TGTGCCAGCAGCGTATATGGAGCGGGAGACCCCGGGGAGCTGTTTTTT
.	TRBJ2-7	.	TRBV7-2	CASSLEGEFYYEQYF	TGTGCCAGCAGCTTAGAAGGGGAATTTTACTACGAGCAGTACTTC
.	TRBJ1-1	.	TRBV19	CASGIIGPLGDTEAFF	TGTGCCAGTGGTATCATCGGGCCGCTGGGGGACACTGAAGCTTTCTTT
few	TRBJ1-5	.	TRBV30	CAWSAIQGLAQHF	TGTGCCTGGAGCGCTATCCAGGGTTTAGCCCAGCATTTT
.	TRBJ2-5	.	TRBV5-6	CASSFKYQEAQYF	TGTGCCAGCAGCTTTAAGTACCAAGAGGCCCAGTACTTC
.	TRBJ2-7	.	TRBV27	CASSPGGQGSYEQYF	TGTGCCAGCAGTCCTGGGGGCCAAGGATCCTACGAGCAGTACTTC
many	TRBJ2-7	.	TRBV14	CASSPGRWQTPRPYEQYF	TGTGCCAGCAGCCCCGGCCGGTGGCAAACGCCCCGACCCTACGAGCAGTACTTC
many	TRBJ1-1	.	TRBV6-5	CASSYGRGNTEAFF	TGTGCCAGCAGTTACGGCCGGGGGAACACTGAAGCTTTCTTT
many	TRBJ2-7	.	TRBV6-1	CASTLDTFSSYEQYF	TGTGCCAGCACCCTGGACACGTTCAGCTCCTACGAGCAGTACTTC
few	TRBJ2-7	.	TRBV12-3/TRBV12-4	CASSLGGSGVLGEQYF	TGTGCCAGCAGTTTAGGCGGTAGCGGCGTCCTAGGCGAGCAGTACTTC
few	TRBJ1-2	TRBD1	TRBV6-5	CASSYSQGDGYTF	TGTGCCAGCAGTTACTCGCAGGGGGATGGCTACACCTTC
.	TRBJ1-3	.	TRBV20-1	CSAGGTDSGHTIYF	TGCAGTGCTGGCGGGACGGATAGTGGTCACACCATATATTTT
.	TRBJ1-2	.	TRBV29-1	CSVVHRDGYTF	TGCAGCGTTGTTCACAGGGATGGCTACACCTTC
many	TRBJ1-4	TRBD1	TRBV2	CASSQPLDRGQLFF	TGTGCCAGCAGCCAACCCCTGGACAGGGGTCAGCTGTTTTTT
.	TRBJ1-5	.	TRBV27	CASSLGVAASTDTQHF	TGTGCCAGCAGTTTAGGGGTAGCGGCGAGCACAGATACGCAGCATTTT
.	TRBJ2-3	.	TRBV7-3	CASGLFGESTDTQYF	TGTGCCAGCGGCTTATTTGGCGAAAGCACAGATACGCAGTATTTT
.	TRBJ2-1	.	TRBV14	CASSHVRGSEQFF	TGTGCCAGCAGCCACGTTAGGGGTTCTGAGCAGTTCTTC
few	TRBJ2-7	TRBD1	TRBV7-6	CASSLQGADYEQYF	TGTGCCAGCAGCTTACAGGGGGCGGACTACGAGCAGTACTTC
many	TRBJ1-6	.	TRBV4-3	CASSQEGPDRYFNSPLHF	TGCGCCAGCAGCCAAGAGGGTCCGGACAGATATTTTAATTCACCCCTCCACTTT
few	TRBJ1-4	.	TRBV2	CASSDWATNEKLFF	TGTGCCAGCAGTGACTGGGCAACTAATGAAAAACTGTTTTTT
.	TRBJ1-5	.	TRBV27	CASTSTDTQHF	TGTGCCAGCACTAGCACAGATACGCAGCATTTT
few	TRBJ2-1	.	TRBV7-9	CASSRTSNEQFF	TGTGCCAGCAGCCGTACTAGCAATGAGCAGTTCTTC